This TCR beta chain was obtained from a study of blood T cell repertoires in COVID-19. The CDR3 consists of 15 residues. The germline V gene has CDR1 SEHNR and CDR2 FQNEAQ (reference sequence). Trimming cost V 1 base and J 0 bases, with 10 bases left between them. Libraries were prepared by immunoSEQ multiplex PCR; TCRdb keeps only in-frame clonotypes and omits some of them. The top ten hold about 1.2% of the sample, which has about 260,000 clones, roughly 88% seen once. The sample was PBMCs or T cells enriched from blood (not recorded which). This TCR came from a middle-aged woman with acute COVID-19. The genes are TRBV7-9 and TRBJ2-7; D may be TRBD1 (5 bases). CDR3 protein: CASSLGQIPSYEQYF. In nucleotides, the CDR3 is TGTGCCAGCAGCTTAGGACAGATTCCCTCCTACGAGCAGTACTTC. Complete variable domain (other parts from reference TRBV7-9 and TRBJ2-7): DTGVSQNPRHKITKRGQNVTFRCDPISEHNRLYWYRQTLGQGPEFLTYFQNEAQLEKSRLLSDRFSAERPKGSFSTLEIQRTEQGDSAMYLCASSLGQIPSYEQYFGPGTRLTVT.